This T cell receptor (beta chain) was obtained from a study of blood T cell repertoires in COVID-19. TCRdb's table, derived via immunoSEQ multiplex PCR, lists solely in-frame clones and lacks some. The top ten clones hold more than 8% of a sample with 270,000 or so clones, approximately 83% of them seen once. Trimming left V 5 bases short and J 5 bases short, with 17 bases between. Germline CDR1 is SGHTA and CDR2 is FQGNSA. The CDR3 has 15 amino acids. The sequenced sample consisted of peripheral blood. The chain combines TRBV7-2 with TRBJ2-3; the D gene is possibly TRBD1 (7 bases). This clonotype originated in a woman between 50 and 59 years old who had recovered from COVID-19. CDR3 sequence reads: CASSPGGTAGDTQYF. The DNA of the CDR3 is TGTGCCAGCAGCCCAGGGGGGACTGCTGGAGATACGCAGTATTTT.